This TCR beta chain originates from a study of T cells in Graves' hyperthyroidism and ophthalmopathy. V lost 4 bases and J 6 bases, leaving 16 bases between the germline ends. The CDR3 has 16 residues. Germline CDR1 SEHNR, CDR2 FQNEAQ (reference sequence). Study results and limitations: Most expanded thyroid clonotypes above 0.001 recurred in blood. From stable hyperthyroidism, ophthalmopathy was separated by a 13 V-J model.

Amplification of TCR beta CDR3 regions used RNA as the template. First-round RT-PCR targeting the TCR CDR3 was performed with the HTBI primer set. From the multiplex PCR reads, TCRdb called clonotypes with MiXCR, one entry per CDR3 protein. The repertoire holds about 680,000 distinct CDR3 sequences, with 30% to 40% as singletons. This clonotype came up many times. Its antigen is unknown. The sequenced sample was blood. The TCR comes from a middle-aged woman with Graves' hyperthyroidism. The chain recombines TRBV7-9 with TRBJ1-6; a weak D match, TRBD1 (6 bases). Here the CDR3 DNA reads TGTGCCAGCAGCTCAATCGTGACAGGTCTTAATTCACCCCTCCACTTT. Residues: CASSSIVTGLNSPLHF.